This TCR beta chain was sequenced for a study of T cells expressing NK-cell markers (dated by TCRdb to about 2020). Concerning the study at large: About eight donors provided sorted CD3+CD56+NKG2C+, CD3+CD56+NKG2C- and CD3+CD56-NKG2C+ T-cell subsets, whose TCR beta-chain repertoires were profiled. Seven of the eight sequenced donors were HCMV-seropositive and one was HCMV-seronegative. The eight sequenced donors were randomly selected healthy volunteers, three men and five women. Sequencing of the libraries produced 2 x 150 bp reads on Illumina HiSeq 2000/2500, MiSeq or NextSeq.

Results and caveats for the whole study, not just this receptor: Whether the expanded NKG2C-expressing T cell clones were specific for HCMV antigens was left unclear. Those dominant clonotypes were again the most abundant among CD3+CD56-NKG2C+ cells in a few donors, at about 28.3-60.1%. For several donors, the dominant CD3+CD56+NKG2C+ clonotypes were among the top 10 CD8+ clonotypes and accounted for about 1.0-7.5% of CD8+ T cells.

TCRdb lists the instrument as Illumina HiSeq 2000. The TCR beta cDNA libraries were made using 5'RACE template switching, a step that added both a universal primer site and unique molecular identifiers. cDNA synthesis was primed from the TCR beta constant segment and was followed by two successive PCR amplification steps. In the authors' own workflow: MIGEC was used to demultiplex reads and group reads by UMI, and MiTCR was used to assemble and quantify clonotypes. To remove erroneous sequences, TCR cDNA sequences were retained only when supported by two or more reads. The tcR package was used for downstream repertoire analysis, with clonotypes matched between fractions based on CDR3 nucleotide sequence plus V segment. VDJmatch was used to annotate antigen specificity against VDJdb, with one amino acid substitution in CDR3 permitted. Each entry corresponds to one CDR3 protein sequence from reads that TCRdb reprocessed, and DNA is not given. The V and J calls and clone size come from TCRdb's table, not from the authors' own analysis. The data table for this sample lists about 160,000 distinct CDR3 sequences. The top ten clones comprise 20% to 25% of the sample.

HCMV-specific IgG was detected in serum with a commercial ELISA kit to determine HCMV serostatus. Peripheral blood mononuclear cells were isolated from blood by Ficoll density gradient centrifugation. Concerning this clonotype itself: The clone's antigen remains unknown.

CDR1 is given as MGHRA and CDR2 as YSYEKL, both from the germline V gene. Counted from cysteine to phenylalanine, this CDR3 has 17 amino acids. No DNA is listed. The sequencing input was blood T cells: a sorted CD56 or NKG2C T cell subset, CD4+ or CD8+ T cells, or bulk PBMC T cells (not recorded which). The receptor was derived from a man aged 18-75 years in good health. The sequence links TRBV4-1 to TRBJ2-7; TCRdb's D call, TRBD1, is unchecked because there is no DNA. For the CDR3, the sequence is CASSQEGLGAPYYEQYF.